Shown below are 14 T cell receptor beta chains from a single sample sequenced in a study of T cell responses to AZD1222 COVID-19 vaccine. Clones were sequenced by immunoSEQ multiplex PCR, and TCRdb holds only the in-frame ones, with some missing. The sample contains over 110,000 clones, over 75% of which appear only once. The sample consisted of peripheral blood, taken on day 0 of AZD1222 vaccination. The receptors were gathered from an adult in good health.

This rearrangement joins TRBV7-8 to TRBJ2-7; D may be TRBD2 (5 bases). Germline V lookup: CDR1 SGHVS, CDR2 FQNEAQ. Trimming stripped 3 bases from V and 0 bases from J, with 9 bases between. CDR3 length equals 14 residues. CDR3 coding DNA: TGTGCCAGCAGCTTGGACTGGAGCTCCTACGAGCAGTACTTC. Encoded protein: CASSLDWSSYEQYF.

The chain uses TRBV12-3 or TRBV12-4 and TRBJ1-3; no firm D call. The V end lost 3 bases, the J end lost 2 bases, and 5 bases lay between the germline ends. The CDR3 sequence is 13 residues long. Written as DNA, the CDR3 is TGTGCCAGCAGTTTGGGGACTGGAAACACCATATATTTT. It specifies CASSLGTGNTIYF.

This clone was seen a single time. The chain links TRBV6-5 to TRBJ1-1, with 7 bases aligning to TRBD1. The CDR3 extends over 15 amino acids. V trimming: 0 bases; J trimming: 8 bases; junction bases outside the gene matches: 9. CDR1 and CDR2 (germline): MNHEY, SVGAGI. CDR3 in amino acids: CASSYSRDSFREAFF. DNA for the CDR3: TGTGCCAGCAGTTACTCACGGGACAGCTTTAGGGAAGCTTTCTTT.

The chain has TRBV9 and TRBJ1-6; D ambiguous. Per germline, CDR1 SGDLS and CDR2 YYNGEE. V dropped 4 bases and J dropped 8 bases, with 13 bases sitting between them. The CDR3 covers 14 residues. The CDR3 nucleotides are TGTGCCAGCAGCCCCGATCCTTTAGATTCACCCCTCCACTTT. This translates into CASSPDPLDSPLHF.

The chain uses TRBV30 and TRBJ2-1; D uncertain. V lost 5 bases, J lost 6 bases, and 8 bases lay in between. Germline lookup yields CDR1 GTSNPN and CDR2 SVGIG (reference sequence). This CDR3 has 11 residues. The CDR3 sequence: CAWSIANEQFF. CDR3 in DNA: TGTGCCTGGTCGATCGCCAATGAGCAGTTCTTC.

The chain carries TRBV14 and TRBJ2-2, with D maybe TRBD2 (6 bases). The CDR3 sequence is 13 residues long. V was pared by 3 bases and J by 5 bases, with 7 bases between. The germline CDR1 and CDR2 sequences are SGHDN and FVKESK. The DNA for the CDR3 is TGTGCCAGCAGCCAGCTAGCGACCGGGGAGCTGTTTTTT. This translates into CASSQLATGELFF.

The table lists this clone with a count of one. The chain links TRBV24-1 to TRBJ2-4, with no clear D. V was pared by 4 bases and J by 2 bases, with 11 bases between. CDR1 is KGHDR and CDR2 is SFDVKD in the germline V gene. The CDR3 sequence is 15 residues long. The CDR3 protein is CATSDPEGTKNIQYF. For the CDR3, the DNA is TGTGCCACCAGTGACCCGGAAGGGACCAAAAACATTCAGTACTTC.

Note on this clone: The germline gene is not matched at one end of the junction; a read error may be the cause. DNA of the CDR3: TGTGCCAGCAGAGACGTCGGGAACCCTGAAGCTTTCTTT. Amino acids: CASRDVGNPEAFF. J is TRBJ1-1 and V is TRBV28; D is ambiguous. CDR3 length equals 13 residues. The germline V gene has CDR1 MDHEN and CDR2 SYDVKM.

This chain connects TRBV21-1 to TRBJ2-7. TRBV21-1 is a listed pseudogene. The CDR3 runs to 13 residues. As DNA, the CDR3 is TGTGCCAGCAGCAAAGAGGGCAGGTACGAGCAGTACTTC. Amino acids: CASSKEGRYEQYF.

The chain is built from TRBV3-1 (or the pseudogene TRBV3-2) and TRBJ1-1, with D possibly being TRBD1 (6 bases). V shed 0 bases and J shed 0 bases, with 14 bases lying between them. The CDR3 loop spans 17 amino acids. The germline CDR1 and CDR2 sequences are LGHDT and YNNKEL (reference sequence). The CDR3: CASSQDRGDLMNTEAFF. Written as DNA, the CDR3 is TGTGCCAGCAGCCAAGATAGGGGGGACCTAATGAACACTGAAGCTTTCTTT.

The chain combines TRBV30 with TRBJ1-3; perhaps TRBD1 as D (5 bases). CDR1 and CDR2 from the germline V gene are GTSNPN and SVGIG (reference sequence). The CDR3 spans 15 residues. Trimming shortened V by 1 base and J by 2 bases, and 12 bases separated the two germline ends. For the CDR3, the DNA is TGTGCCTGGAGTGCAGACCTGGGGGCTGGAAACACCATATATTTT. This encodes CAWSADLGAGNTIYF.

V is TRBV7-9 and J is TRBJ1-6; TRBD1 matches 9 bases. The CDR3 runs 15 residues. Germline CDR1 reads SEHNR; CDR2 reads FQNEAQ (reference sequence). J gave up 8 bases and V 3 bases, and 5 bases lay outside the gene matches. CDR3 sequence: CASSFGGQGHSPLHF. The CDR3 DNA is TGTGCCAGCAGCTTCGGGGGACAGGGTCATTCACCCCTCCACTTT.

This chain joins TRBV14 and TRBJ2-1, with 10 nucleotides matching TRBD2. V was pared by 2 bases and J by 6 bases, with 7 bases of the junction left unmatched. Germline-derived CDR1 and CDR2 are SGHDN and FVKESK. This CDR3 contains 16 residues. The CDR3 DNA sequence: TGTGCCAGCAGCCAAAAGTTGACTAGCGGGTTCAATGAGCAGTTCTTC. Protein sequence: CASSQKLTSGFNEQFF.

V and J are TRBV5-4 and TRBJ2-7; tentatively, D is TRBD1 (5 bases). V lost 3 bases, J lost 0 bases, and 13 bases lay in between. Germline values: CDR1 SGHNT, CDR2 YYREEE (reference sequence). The CDR3 covers 15 residues. The CDR3 nucleotides are TGTGCCAGCAGCTCGGCCCTAGGGGCCTCCTACGAGCAGTACTTC. Encoded protein: CASSSALGASYEQYF.